The T cell receptor (beta chain) described here comes from a study of identical twins. Study-wide results and caveats: Abundant beta clonotypes from cord blood had fewer insertions, unlike memory repertoires, which showed none. When twins shared out-of-frame alpha sequences, those sequences had excess low generation probability.

From the 5' RACE reads, TCRdb called clonotypes with MiXCR, one entry per CDR3 protein. Of approximately 190,000 distinct CDR3 sequences listed, more than 15% are singletons. V was shortened by 2 bases and J by 5 bases, with 13 bases between the two germline ends. Germline V lookup: CDR1 MGHRA, CDR2 YSYEKL. The CDR3 extends over 14 amino acids. This clonotype was recorded a few times. What it recognizes is unknown. This sample also belongs to another study, concerning T cells expressing NK-cell markers. That paper notes: An anti-gamma-delta TCR antibody confined sorting to alpha-beta TCR T cells across several of the experiments.

The sequencing input was CD8+ T cells sorted from blood. The chain links TRBV4-1 to TRBJ2-7; D unresolved. The sequence was collected from a woman aged 18 to 35 in good health. The CDR3 nucleotides are TGCGCCAGCAGCCAATTTGACACCACAAACGAGCAGTACTTC. This translates into CASSQFDTTNEQYF.